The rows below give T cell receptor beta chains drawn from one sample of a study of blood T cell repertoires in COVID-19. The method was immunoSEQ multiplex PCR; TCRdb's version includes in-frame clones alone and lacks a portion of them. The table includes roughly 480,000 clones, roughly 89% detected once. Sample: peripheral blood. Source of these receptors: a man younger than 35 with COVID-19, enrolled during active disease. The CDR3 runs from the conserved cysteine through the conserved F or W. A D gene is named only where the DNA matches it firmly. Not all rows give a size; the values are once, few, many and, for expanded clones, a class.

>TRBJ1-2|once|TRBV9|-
CASWGHLGGYTF
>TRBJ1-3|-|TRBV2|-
CASLGGSGNTIYF
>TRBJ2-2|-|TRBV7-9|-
CASSSTGTTGELFF
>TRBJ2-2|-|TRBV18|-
CASSSSGTFTGELFF
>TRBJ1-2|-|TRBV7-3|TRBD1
CASSYGTGSPYGYTF
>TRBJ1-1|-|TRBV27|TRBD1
CASSLFRQGGTEAFF
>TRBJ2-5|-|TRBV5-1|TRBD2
CASSATSGNGETQYF
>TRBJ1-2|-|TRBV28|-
CASRARPYGYTF
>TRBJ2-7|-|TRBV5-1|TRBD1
CASSLGQGTSYEQYF
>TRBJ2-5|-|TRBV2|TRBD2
CASSTGTSGGTETQYF
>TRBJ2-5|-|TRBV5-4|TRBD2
CASSLPSGAETQYF
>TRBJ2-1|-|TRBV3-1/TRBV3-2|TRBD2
CASRRDYVDSGLVF
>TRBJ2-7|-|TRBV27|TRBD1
CASSLLQGAKGYEQYF
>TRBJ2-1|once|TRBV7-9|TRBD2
CASINSGGNNEQFF
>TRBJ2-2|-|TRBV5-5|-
CASSRRQRTGELFF
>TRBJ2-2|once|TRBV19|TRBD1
CASSIDRGLTGELFF
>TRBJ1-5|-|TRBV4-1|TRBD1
CASSHGQEGQPQHF
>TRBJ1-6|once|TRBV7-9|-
CASSLGAESFSF
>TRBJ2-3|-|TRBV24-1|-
CATSPSWAGSTDTQYF
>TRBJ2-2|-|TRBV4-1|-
CASSLRGLMANTGELFF
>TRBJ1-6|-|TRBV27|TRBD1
CASRWDRYNSPLHF
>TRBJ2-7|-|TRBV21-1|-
CASSKGQEGHEQYF
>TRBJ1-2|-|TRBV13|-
CASNIRTEANYGYTF
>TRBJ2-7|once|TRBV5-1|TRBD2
CASSSGTTYEQYF
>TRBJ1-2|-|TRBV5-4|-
CASSLNRAKGYGYTF
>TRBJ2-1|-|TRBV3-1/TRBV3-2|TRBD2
CASSLRLAGEEQFF
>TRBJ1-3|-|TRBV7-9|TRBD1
CASRHNRDRGSGNTIYF
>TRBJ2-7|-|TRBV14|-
CASRGSGYEQYF
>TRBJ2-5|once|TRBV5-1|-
CASSLIGRASQTQYF
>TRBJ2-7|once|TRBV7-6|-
CASSPALQSSYEQYF
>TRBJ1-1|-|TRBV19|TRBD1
CASSLDRGGTEAFF
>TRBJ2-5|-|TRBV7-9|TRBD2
CASKVGGGGLQETQYF
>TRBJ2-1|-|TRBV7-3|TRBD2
CASSLLAGGASYNEQFF
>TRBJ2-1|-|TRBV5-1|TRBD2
CASSFKRDWSYNEQFF
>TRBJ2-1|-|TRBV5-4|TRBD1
CASSEGQTSYNEQFF
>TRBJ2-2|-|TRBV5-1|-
CASSLVRQGGDGELFF
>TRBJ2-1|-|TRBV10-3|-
CAISESTGTTSPEQFF
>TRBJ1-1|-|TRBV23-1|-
CASSQPDMNTEAFF